Listed below are T cell receptor beta chains from one sample, sequenced in a study of blood T cells in healthy people across ages. TCRdb re-derived calls from the 5' RACE reads in MiXCR, one entry per CDR3 protein. Among 1.5 million to 2 million distinct CDR3 sequences, about 50% were seen once, and the ten largest hold around 2.1%. Source material: blood. All receptors derive from a middle-aged woman in good health. The CDR3 runs from the conserved cysteine through the conserved F or W. D genes are given only for firm matches. The size field is filled for only some rows; it gives once, few, many or a size class.

TRBJ2-1,NA,NA,14,TRBV20-1,TGCAGTGCTAGAGATGTGCGGGGTTCGAATGAGCAGTTCTTC,CSARDVRGSNEQFF
TRBJ2-3,NA,NA,13,TRBV20-1,TGCAGTGCCGACCATCCATACACAGATACGCAGTATTTT,CSADHPYTDTQYF
TRBJ2-7,many,TRBD1,15,TRBV6-2/TRBV6-3,TGTGCCAGCAGGACCGGGACAGGGGTTGCCTACGAGCAGTACTTC,CASRTGTGVAYEQYF
TRBJ2-5,few,NA,16,TRBV6-2/TRBV6-3,TGTGCCAGCAGACCACGAGCAGGGATGGTCCAAGAGACCCAGTACTTC,CASRPRAGMVQETQYF
TRBJ1-1,few,NA,14,TRBV7-2,TGTGCCAGCAGCTTAGCGCGACCGGGGCTTGGGGCTTTCTTT,CASSLARPGLGAFF
TRBJ2-7,NA,NA,15,TRBV2,TGTGCCAGCTATCCGGACCGAGAAGAGTACTACGAGCAGTACTTC,CASYPDREEYYEQYF
TRBJ1-2,NA,NA,15,TRBV12-3/TRBV12-4,TGTGCCAGCACCCAGGGCAGGCCCTTTAACTATGGCTACACCTTC,CASTQGRPFNYGYTF
TRBJ2-7,NA,NA,14,TRBV28,TGTGCCAGCAACGAACCGGGGGCGCTGAACGAGCAGTACTTC,CASNEPGALNEQYF
TRBJ2-5,NA,TRBD1,14,TRBV5-1,TGCGCCAGCAAGACAGGGCCTTCCCTGGGAGAGCAGTACTTC,CASKTGPSLGEQYF
TRBJ2-3,many,TRBD1,15,TRBV7-2,TGTGCCAGCAGCTCCGGACAGGTCGCAGCAGATACGCAGTATTTT,CASSSGQVAADTQYF
TRBJ1-2,NA,NA,12,TRBV18,TGTGCCAGCTCTGGCCGAACTTATGGCTACACCTTC,CASSGRTYGYTF
TRBJ2-7,NA,TRBD2,14,TRBV7-2,TGTGCCAGCAGCCCCCAGCGGGGGGGCCACGAGCAGTACTTC,CASSPQRGGHEQYF
TRBJ1-2,NA,TRBD1,14,TRBV6-2/TRBV6-3,TGTGCCAGCAGTCCGGGACAGGGGCATCGGGGCTACACCTTC,CASSPGQGHRGYTF
TRBJ2-1,NA,TRBD2,19,TRBV7-9,TGTGCCAGCAGCTCACCCTTGGGTAGCGGGGTTAGCTCCTACAATGAGCAGTTCTTC,CASSSPLGSGVSSYNEQFF
TRBJ2-3,NA,TRBD1,15,TRBV10-3,TGTGCCATCAGTGACGAGGGGGCAGGCACAGATACGCAGTATTTT,CAISDEGAGTDTQYF
TRBJ2-1,few,TRBD2,15,TRBV14,TGTGCCAGCAGCCAAGTGTCTAGCGGGGGGGGTGAGCAGTTCTTC,CASSQVSSGGGEQFF
TRBJ2-1,NA,NA,14,TRBV5-6,TGTGCCAGCAGCTCGCTAGGGGAGTGGAATGAGCAGTTCTTC,CASSSLGEWNEQFF
TRBJ2-1,NA,NA,15,TRBV11-2,TGTGCCAGCAGCTACAGACTCGCCACCTACAATGAGCAGTTCTTC,CASSYRLATYNEQFF
TRBJ2-3,NA,NA,14,TRBV28,TGTGCCAGCAGTTTTACTTCCAGCACAGATACGCAGTATTTT,CASSFTSSTDTQYF
TRBJ2-1,few,NA,16,TRBV7-3,TGTGCCAGCAGCTCCCAGATTAGCGGACTAATGAATGAGCAGTTCTTC,CASSSQISGLMNEQFF
TRBJ1-2,NA,NA,15,TRBV5-1,TGCGCCAGCAGCGACCGGACGGACCGTAACTATGGCTACACCTTC,CASSDRTDRNYGYTF
TRBJ2-7,NA,NA,14,TRBV6-6,TGTGCCAGCAGCCTCGTCGACGGGAACGGTGAGCAGTACTTC,CASSLVDGNGEQYF
TRBJ2-1,NA,TRBD1,15,TRBV6-2/TRBV6-3,TGTGCCAGCAGAGTGACAGGGATCGACTACAATGAGCAGTTCTTC,CASRVTGIDYNEQFF
TRBJ2-7,few,NA,15,TRBV20-1,TGCAGTGCTAGAGATCCCGAGACACCTTACTACGAGCAGTACTTC,CSARDPETPYYEQYF
TRBJ1-2,NA,NA,13,TRBV5-1,TGCGCCAGCAGCTCGATAGGGTACGGTGGCTACACCTTC,CASSSIGYGGYTF
TRBJ2-7,few,NA,13,TRBV4-3,TGCGCCAGCAGCCAAGATCGGGGGAACGAGCAGTACTTC,CASSQDRGNEQYF
TRBJ1-1,NA,NA,15,TRBV27,TGTGCCAGCAGCCTAGATCGGACAGCCAACACTGAAGCTTTCTTT,CASSLDRTANTEAFF
TRBJ2-7,NA,NA,12,TRBV28,TGTGCCAGCAGTGGACGCTCCTACGAGCGGTACTTC,CASSGRSYERYF
TRBJ2-5,NA,TRBD2,15,TRBV5-1,TGCGCCAGCAGCGCGGTCCCTAGCGGCCAAGAGACCCAGTACTTC,CASSAVPSGQETQYF
TRBJ2-1,few,TRBD2,16,TRBV28,TGTGCCAGCAGTCTTTCTAGCGGGGGGTCCTACAATGAGCAGTTCTTC,CASSLSSGGSYNEQFF
TRBJ2-7,NA,NA,22,TRBV18,TGTGCCAGCTCAACCCGAAGCCCGACAACACTACAGCGAGAGGGGGGAACCTACGAGCAGTACTTC,CASSTRSPTTLQREGGTYEQYF
TRBJ2-4,NA,NA,16,TRBV6-5,TGTGCCAGCAGTTTTTGGGGGCAGGGAGGCCAAAACATTCAGTACTTC,CASSFWGQGGQNIQYF
TRBJ1-2,NA,NA,16,TRBV20-1,TGCAGTGCTAGAGATCTGTTTCAAGAGGAACACTATGGCTACACCTTC,CSARDLFQEEHYGYTF
TRBJ2-1,few,NA,12,TRBV6-2/TRBV6-3,TGTGTCAGCAGTTACGGATACAATGAGCAGTTCTTC,CVSSYGYNEQFF
TRBJ1-3,once,NA,11,TRBV12-3/TRBV12-4,TGTGCCAGCGGACAGCCACACACCATATATTTT,CASGQPHTIYF
TRBJ1-2,NA,NA,15,TRBV7-9,TGTGCCAGCAGCTCCGAAACCGGGACGGACTATGGCTACACCTTC,CASSSETGTDYGYTF
TRBJ1-2,NA,TRBD1,15,TRBV5-6,TGTGCCAGCAGCAAGCCCGGGACAGGGAACTATGGCTACACCTTC,CASSKPGTGNYGYTF
TRBJ2-3,once,TRBD1,14,TRBV7-2,TGTGCCAGCAGCTACAGGCAGGGGACAGATACGCGGTATTTT,CASSYRQGTDTRYF
TRBJ2-4,NA,TRBD2,19,TRBV20-1,TGCAGTGCTGCCCGACTAGCGGGGGGTCTAACACTAGCCAAAAACATTCAGTACTTC,CSAARLAGGLTLAKNIQYF
TRBJ1-5,NA,TRBD1,17,TRBV4-1,TGCGCCAGCAGCCACCCGGGCAGGGGGATAGGCAATCAGCCCCAGCATTTT,CASSHPGRGIGNQPQHF
TRBJ2-3,NA,NA,15,TRBV20-1,TGCAGTGCTACCGGACGGCGGGGCTTAGCAGATACGCAGTATTTT,CSATGRRGLADTQYF
TRBJ2-7,NA,NA,13,TRBV11-2,TGTGCCAGCAGCTTAGGCAGCTCGGGTGAGCAGTACTTC,CASSLGSSGEQYF
TRBJ2-7,few,NA,12,TRBV10-3,TGTGCCATCAGGACTCTCACCTACGAGCAGTACTTC,CAIRTLTYEQYF
TRBJ2-7,NA,NA,16,TRBV27,TGTGCCAGCAGCACCCGAGGGGACACCGCTACCTACGAGCAGTACTTC,CASSTRGDTATYEQYF
TRBJ2-7,few,NA,15,TRBV28,TGTGCCAGCAGTCCCACTACCGGGCACCGCTACGAGCAGTACTTC,CASSPTTGHRYEQYF
TRBJ1-4,NA,NA,16,TRBV28,TGTGCCAGCAGCTCTTTCAGGAGGACAAATAATGAGAAACTGTTTTTT,CASSSFRRTNNEKLFF
TRBJ2-4,NA,TRBD2,11,TRBV3-1,TGTGCCAGCAGCTCACTAGCGGGGCGGTACTTC,CASSSLAGRYF
TRBJ1-2,once,NA,16,TRBV15,TGTGCCACCAGCAGAGACTTAGGGGGGGCAGCGAGGGGCTACACCTTC,CATSRDLGGAARGYTF
TRBJ2-1,NA,NA,16,TRBV6-6,TGTGCCAGCAGTTACGGAGGCCGGGTCTCCTACAATGAGCAGTTCTTC,CASSYGGRVSYNEQFF
TRBJ2-6,NA,NA,16,TRBV6-1,TGTGCCAGCAGGGTTCGAGTTAGCTCTGGGGCCAACGTCCTGACTTTC,CASRVRVSSGANVLTF
TRBJ1-1,NA,TRBD1,13,TRBV28,TGTGCCAGCAGTCCCCTAGGACAGGGGAAAGCTTTCTTT,CASSPLGQGKAFF
TRBJ2-7,few,NA,11,TRBV28,TGTGCCAGCAGTGTAGCCCTCGAGCAGTACTTC,CASSVALEQYF
TRBJ2-1,NA,TRBD1,17,TRBV24-1,TGTGCCACCAGTGATTGGGACAGAGAAAAAAACTACAATGAGCAGTTCTTC,CATSDWDREKNYNEQFF
TRBJ2-1,few,TRBD2,16,TRBV10-1,TGCGCCAGCAGTAAAGGGACTAGCCCTTTCTACAATGAGCAGTTCTTC,CASSKGTSPFYNEQFF
TRBJ2-5,few,TRBD2,15,TRBV10-1,TGCGCCAGCAGTGAGTTGCAGCGGGGGCAAGAGACCCAGTACTTC,CASSELQRGQETQYF